This T cell receptor beta chain appears in the sequencing data of a study of T cell repertoires in cytomegalovirus infection. Looking at the study overall: HLA-B-restricted CMV epitopes that are well studied were used alongside recently identified HLA-C-restricted ones.

This clonotype was seen more than once but under ten times. What it binds is unknown. MiXCR was run by TCRdb on the reads, yielding one entry per CDR3 protein. The sample lists roughly 800,000 distinct CDR3 sequences, roughly 28% occurring once. Trimming pared 3 bases from V and 5 bases from J, leaving 17 bases between. There are 16 residues in the CDR3. Germline V gene sequence: CDR1 MGHRA, CDR2 YSYEKL. This chain links TRBV4-1 with TRBJ2-1; D is ambiguous. The specimen was cultured CD8+ T cells from PBMCs, collected from culture after CMV antigen stimulation. The receptor comes from a human donor in good health (CMV status not recorded). Some clones in this sample may be carry-over from other donors' samples. In DNA, the CDR3 is TGCGCCAGCAGCCACCCCCCCGTGGTATCGGACAATGAGCAGTTCTTC. Its translation is CASSHPPVVSDNEQFF.